A selection of T cell receptor beta chains follows, all from one sample in a study of blood T cell repertoires in COVID-19. Data came from immunoSEQ multiplex PCR; TCRdb stores just in-frame clones and leaves some out. The sample lists roughly 320,000 clones, 70% to 90% occurring once. Material: PBMCs or T cells enriched from blood (not recorded which). These receptors originate from a man aged 30 to 45 who had recovered from COVID-19. Both conserved end residues are part of each CDR3. The D gene is left open where the match is weak. Not all rows give a size; the values are once, few, many and, for expanded clones, a class.

D: NA
size: NA
V: TRBV19
J: TRBJ1-2
CDR3: CASSMTAPLYGYTF
DNA: TGTGCCAGTAGTATGACAGCCCCGCTCTATGGCTACACCTTC

D: TRBD1
size: NA
V: TRBV11-2
J: TRBJ1-2
CDR3: CASSPGQGARRHGYGYTF
DNA: TGTGCCAGCAGCCCTGGACAGGGGGCGCGTCGGCATGGCTATGGCTACACCTTC

D: TRBD1
size: few
V: TRBV5-1
J: TRBJ2-2
CDR3: CASSPRTGQTGELFF
DNA: TGCGCCAGCAGCCCCAGGACAGGGCAGACCGGGGAGCTGTTTTTT

D: TRBD2
size: NA
V: TRBV4-1
J: TRBJ2-1
CDR3: CARSHGGGRGASSYNEQFF
DNA: TGCGCCCGCAGCCACGGGGGGGGGCGGGGGGCGAGCTCCTACAATGAGCAGTTCTTC

D: TRBD1
size: NA
V: TRBV2
J: TRBJ1-1
CDR3: CAVGTVEAFF
DNA: TGTGCCGTGGGGACAGTTGAAGCTTTCTTT

D: TRBD2
size: once
V: TRBV12-5
J: TRBJ2-1
CDR3: CASGLRLAGAHNEQFF
DNA: TGTGCTAGTGGTTTGCGGCTAGCGGGGGCCCACAATGAGCAGTTCTTC

D: NA
size: NA
V: TRBV5-1
J: TRBJ2-7
CDR3: CASSLSGGYEQYF
DNA: TGCGCCAGCAGCTTGTCAGGGGGGTACGAGCAGTACTTC

D: TRBD1
size: NA
V: TRBV15
J: TRBJ2-2
CDR3: CATSREDRGGTGELFF
DNA: TGTGCCACCAGCAGAGAGGACAGGGGCGGTACCGGGGAGCTGTTTTTT

D: TRBD2
size: NA
V: TRBV29-1
J: TRBJ2-2
CDR3: CSVVSSGDSNTGELFF
DNA: TGCAGCGTTGTCAGCAGCGGGGACTCGAACACCGGGGAGCTGTTTTTT

D: NA
size: NA
V: TRBV19
J: TRBJ1-6
CDR3: CASSKRTALDSYNSPLHF
DNA: TGTGCCAGTAGTAAACGGACAGCCCTGGACTCCTATAATTCACCCCTCCACTTT

D: NA
size: NA
V: TRBV30
J: TRBJ1-2
CDR3: CAWSFPPVGTDTF
DNA: TGTGCCTGGAGTTTCCCTCCCGTAGGGACTGACACCTTC

D: NA
size: NA
V: TRBV5-1
J: TRBJ2-2
CDR3: CASSLAQVPGELFF
DNA: TGCGCCAGCAGCTTGGCCCAGGTCCCCGGGGAGCTGTTTTTT

D: NA
size: NA
V: TRBV19
J: TRBJ2-1
CDR3: CASSLTRDNEQFF
DNA: TGTGCCAGTAGCCTCACCCGGGATAATGAGCAGTTCTTC

D: NA
size: few
V: TRBV21-1
J: TRBJ2-5
CDR3: CASIPSGLAGASPETQYF
DNA: TGTGCCAGCATCCCCTCGGGGCTAGCGGGGGCAAGTCCCGAGACCCAGTACTTC

D: NA
size: NA
V: TRBV5-5
J: TRBJ1-1
CDR3: CASSPAGDTTAFF
DNA: TGTGCCAGCAGCCCGGCGGGGGACACAACAGCTTTCTTT

D: NA
size: NA
V: TRBV11-2
J: TRBJ2-7
CDR3: CASSLGAGIYEQYF
DNA: TGTGCCAGCAGCTTAGGGGCTGGCATCTACGAGCAGTACTTC

D: TRBD2
size: NA
V: TRBV11-1
J: TRBJ2-3
CDR3: CASSPGRGAGSTTQYF
DNA: TGTGCCAGCAGCCCGGGGCGGGGGGCCGGTTCTACGACGCAGTATTTT

D: TRBD1
size: NA
V: TRBV7-6
J: TRBJ2-3
CDR3: CASSYQGDRYPFTDTQYF
DNA: TGTGCCAGCAGCTACCAGGGGGACAGGTACCCCTTCACAGATACGCAGTATTTT

D: NA
size: NA
V: TRBV10-2
J: TRBJ2-7
CDR3: CASSDFERIYSYEQYF
DNA: TGCGCCAGCAGTGATTTTGAGCGGATCTACTCCTACGAGCAGTACTTC

D: NA
size: NA
V: TRBV4-1
J: TRBJ1-2
CDR3: CASSQDSGIGYTF
DNA: TGCGCCAGCAGCCAAGACTCAGGGATAGGCTACACCTTC

D: NA
size: NA
V: TRBV14
J: TRBJ2-7
CDR3: CASSQVPGYNYEQYF
DNA: TGTGCCAGCAGCCAAGTCCCAGGTTACAACTACGAGCAGTACTTC

D: TRBD1
size: NA
V: TRBV10-2
J: TRBJ1-6
CDR3: CASRDTGTGLNSPLHF
DNA: TGCGCCAGCAGAGATACCGGGACAGGGCTTAATTCACCCCTCCACTTT

D: TRBD1
size: once
V: TRBV5-4
J: TRBJ2-3
CDR3: CASSFPQGASDTQYF
DNA: TGTGCCAGCAGCTTCCCACAGGGGGCTTCGGATACGCAGTATTTT

D: TRBD1
size: NA
V: TRBV7-2
J: TRBJ2-3
CDR3: CASSLRTGGGGTDTQYF
DNA: TGTGCCAGCAGCCTACGGACAGGGGGCGGTGGCACAGATACGCAGTATTTT